The 8 T cell receptor beta chains listed next were all sequenced from one sample in a study of cytomegalovirus exposure and HLA in healthy donors. Vbeta (60) and Jbeta (13) primers were used in the PCR. Generated by immunoSEQ multiplex PCR, the TCRdb table keeps only in-frame clones and is missing some. The sample has roughly 92,000 clones, less than 10% seen once. The sample consisted of PBMCs. The receptors derive from a man aged 45-65 years in good health and CMV-seronegative.

The V gene is TRBV6-6, the J gene TRBJ2-4, with 8 nucleotides matching TRBD1. V shed 4 bases and J 7 bases; nucleotides not matched to a gene: 9. The length of the CDR3 is 15 residues. The germline gives CDR1 MNHNY, CDR2 SVGAGI (reference sequence). CDR3 nucleotides: TGTGCCAGCAGTTCCCGGGACAGGCAGGGGAACATTCAGTACTTC. Its protein is CASSSRDRQGNIQYF.

The genes are TRBV11-2 and TRBJ2-5, with D unresolved. The CDR3 is made up of 14 amino acids. Germline V gene sequence: CDR1 SGHAT, CDR2 FQNNGV. V was clipped by 2 bases and J by 1 base, with 8 bases between them. CDR3: CASSLQQPQETQYF. The CDR3 DNA is TGTGCCAGCAGCTTACAACAGCCCCAAGAGACCCAGTACTTC.

The chain is built from TRBV29-1 and TRBJ1-3; TRBD1 might be the D (5 bases). The CDR3 sequence is 13 residues long. CDR1 and CDR2 from the germline V gene are SQVTM and ANQGSEA. Trimming shortened V by 3 bases and J by 2 bases, and 8 bases separated the two germline ends. CDR3 coding DNA: TGCAGCGTTGAGTCCAGGGCTGGAAACACCATATATTTT. Its translation: CSVESRAGNTIYF.

This clone showed up just a few times. The rearrangement links TRBV10-3 to TRBJ2-1; TRBD1 might be the D (6 bases). The V end lost 6 bases, the J end lost 2 bases, and 17 bases lay between the germline ends. CDR1 and CDR2 from the germline V gene are ENHRY and SYGVKD. This CDR3 is 16 amino acids long. In nucleotides, the CDR3 is TGTGCCATCAGCCAAGTCGTACAGGGCACCTACAATGAGCAGTTCTTC. As protein: CAISQVVQGTYNEQFF.

This chain uses TRBV25-1 with TRBJ1-3; weak D call: TRBD1 (5 bases). Per germline, CDR1 MGHDK and CDR2 SYGVNS. The CDR3 runs 14 residues. V was pared by 8 bases and J by 0 bases, with 11 bases between. The CDR3 protein is CASLDSISGNTIYF. The CDR3 DNA reads as TGTGCCAGCTTAGACAGCATCTCTGGAAACACCATATATTTT.

The V gene is TRBV18, the J gene TRBJ2-5; the D gene is possibly TRBD1 (6 bases). In germline, CDR1 is KGHSH, CDR2 LQKENI. Trimming shortened V by 6 bases and J by 1 base, and 12 bases separated the two germline ends. The CDR3 is 14 residues long. In DNA form, the CDR3 reads TGTGCCAGCTCCCGGGACATCTCCCAAGAGACCCAGTACTTC. This gives the protein CASSRDISQETQYF.

A few counts support this clone. The chain carries TRBV11-2 and TRBJ1-6, with TRBD1 matching 7 bases. The CDR3 has 12 amino acids. J lost 9 bases, V lost 6 bases, and 2 bases had no gene match. The germline V gene has CDR1 SGHAT and CDR2 FQNNGV. The DNA for the CDR3 is TGTGCCAGCAGGACAGGGCTTTCACCCCTCCACTTT. Its protein is CASRTGLSPLHF.

This clone has more than one count but fewer than ten. V usage is TRBV28 and J usage is TRBJ2-2; maybe TRBD2 (5 bases). The CDR3 sequence is 15 residues long. V shed 5 bases and J shed 4 bases, with 14 bases lying between them. Germline V CDR1 and CDR2: MDHEN, SYDVKM. The CDR3 sequence: CASSSGTRGTGELFF. CDR3 coding DNA: TGTGCCAGCAGTAGCGGTACCCGCGGCACCGGGGAGCTGTTTTTT.